This T cell receptor (beta chain) derives from a study of T cell changes during pregnancy in multiple sclerosis. The protocol was immunoSEQ multiplex PCR, while the TCRdb copy is restricted to in-frame clones and leaves out a portion. The data show about 50,000 clones, 80% to 95% seen once. Germline V gene lookup returns CDR1 GTSNPN and CDR2 SVGIG (reference sequence). The CDR3 has 12 amino acids. V was trimmed by 5 bases and J by 5 bases, leaving 10 bases between them. The chain carries TRBV30 and TRBJ2-1, with D tentatively TRBD1 (5 bases). The sequencing used CD4+ T cells from peripheral blood mononuclear cells, collected after pregnancy. This TCR came from a female donor with multiple sclerosis, enrolled in a pregnancy study. As DNA, the CDR3 is TGTGCCTGGGGTGGGGCACACAATGAGCAGTTCTTC. Protein sequence: CAWGGAHNEQFF. The variable domain in full, completed from reference TRBV30 and TRBJ2-1, reads SQTIHQWPATLVQPVGSPLSLECTVEGTSNPNLYWYRQAAGRGLQLLFYSVGIGQISSEVPQNLSASRPQDRQFILSSKKLLLSDSGFYLCAWGGAHNEQFFGPGTRLTVL.